This T cell receptor (beta chain) was sequenced for a study of CD8+CD57+ T cells in acquired aplastic anemia (dated by TCRdb to the late 2010s). Concerning the study at large: A CD8+CD57+ expansion meant a frequency higher than the mean frequency seen in healthy subjects. Here is what the overall study found, with its caveats: In patients, diversity was decreased in CD8+CD57+ cells compared with the total CD4+ and CD8+ cell pools. Patients and healthy controls showed no significant difference in CD8+ Simpson's diversity (P=0.060). Although under 35 CD8+ CDR3 sequences were shared by patients and controls, these sequences appeared highly expressed in patients and within the immunodominant clones of patients.

Compared with germline, V lacks 5 bases and J lacks 6 bases; bases without a gene match: 8. In the germline V gene (reference sequence), CDR1 corresponds to SGHKS and CDR2 to YYEKEE. The CDR3 has 14 amino acids, counting the end cysteine and phenylalanine. The retained sequence is limited to the CDR3, 42 bases, with the frame set at the first base. Genomic DNA served as template for TCR beta VDJ combination and CDR3 sequence profiling. An Illumina HiSeq 2000 was the platform used for TCR repertoire sequencing. The original methods were these. Repertoires were assessed using TRBV/TRBJ rearrangement plots, CDR3 size and DJ length profiles, and Simpson's diversity index. Whichever DNA sequence was most abundant in the deep sequencing data was defined as the immunodominant clone. CDR3 amino acid sequences were checked for sharing between subjects and were compared against published repertoires and the VDJdb database. TCRdb cleaned the public reads at Q25 with fastp, built clones with MiXCR and kept in-frame beta chains. CDR3 protein duplicates are merged, each entry listing the most common genes and DNA. In this record, the V and J calls reflect TCRdb's handling and not the investigators' own analysis. A total of approximately 21,000 distinct CDR3 sequences appear in this sample, 40% of them only once. The ten top clones hold 80% to 90% of the sample.

With regard to this clonotype: It has no known antigen specificity. Base qualities were left out, and no much larger clone turns up one base away.

The patients picked for sequencing were ones in whom flow cytometry had shown an expansion of CD8+CD57+ cells. For 2 of the 12 patients, enough cells were available to additionally sequence CD8+CD57+ effector memory cells. Every patient had severe acquired aplastic anemia, diagnosed using the International Study of Aplastic Anemia and Agranulocytosis and Camitta criteria. Patients had received no therapy at the time of blood sampling. CD8+CD57+ cells were enriched with beads, and a mean of about 1.5 ug of DNA was obtained. The study deep-sequenced TCR repertoires of sorted CD4+ and CD8+ blood T cells from severe aplastic anemia patients and healthy subjects. Patients were enrolled under clinicaltrials.gov protocols 00001620, 01623167, 00001397, 00071045, 00081523 and 00961064 in the USA. Ficoll-Paque density gradient centrifugation was used to isolate peripheral blood mononuclear cells.

The sequence joins TRBV5-5 to TRBJ2-1; TRBD1 agrees with 7 junctional bases. Specimen: CD8+CD57+ T cells sorted from PBMCs. The sample's cell subset or site, from its label and the paper: bead-enriched CD8+CD57+ effector memory T cells from SAA patients. This clonotype was obtained from a human donor with aplastic anemia. The CDR3: CASRDRFLSNEQFF. In nucleotides, the sequence is TGTGCCAGCAGGGACAGGTTCCTCTCCAATGAGCAGTTCTTC.